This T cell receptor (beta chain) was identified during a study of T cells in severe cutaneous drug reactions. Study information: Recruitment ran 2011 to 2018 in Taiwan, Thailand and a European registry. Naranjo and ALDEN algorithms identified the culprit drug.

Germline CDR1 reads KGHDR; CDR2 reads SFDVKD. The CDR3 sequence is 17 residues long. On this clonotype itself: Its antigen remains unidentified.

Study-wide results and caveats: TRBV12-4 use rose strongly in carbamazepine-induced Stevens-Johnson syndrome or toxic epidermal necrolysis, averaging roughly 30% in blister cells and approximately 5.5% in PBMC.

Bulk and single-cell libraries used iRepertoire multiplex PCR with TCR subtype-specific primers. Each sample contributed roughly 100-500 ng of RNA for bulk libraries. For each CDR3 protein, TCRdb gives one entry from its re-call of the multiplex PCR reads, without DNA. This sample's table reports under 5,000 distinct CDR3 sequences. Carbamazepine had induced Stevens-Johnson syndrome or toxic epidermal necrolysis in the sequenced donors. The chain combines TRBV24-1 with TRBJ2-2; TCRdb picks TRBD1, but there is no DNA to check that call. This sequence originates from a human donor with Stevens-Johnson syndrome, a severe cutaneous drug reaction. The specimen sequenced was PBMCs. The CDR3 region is CATLTDRGGFRTGELFF.